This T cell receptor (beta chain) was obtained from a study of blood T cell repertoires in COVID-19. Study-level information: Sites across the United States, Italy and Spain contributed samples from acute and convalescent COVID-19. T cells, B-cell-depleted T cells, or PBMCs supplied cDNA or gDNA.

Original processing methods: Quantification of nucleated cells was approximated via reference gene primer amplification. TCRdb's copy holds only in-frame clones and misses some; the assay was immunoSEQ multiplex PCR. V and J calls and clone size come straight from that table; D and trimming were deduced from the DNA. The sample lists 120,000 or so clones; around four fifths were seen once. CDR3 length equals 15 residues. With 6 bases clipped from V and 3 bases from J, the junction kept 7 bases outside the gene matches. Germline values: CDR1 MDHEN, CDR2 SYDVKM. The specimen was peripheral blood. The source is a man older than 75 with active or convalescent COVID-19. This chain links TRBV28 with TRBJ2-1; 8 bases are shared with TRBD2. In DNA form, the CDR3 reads TGTGCCAGCAGGCCAACGGGGGGGTACTACAATGAGCAGTTCTTC. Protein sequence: CASRPTGGYYNEQFF.